These 13 T cell receptor beta chains came from one sample sequenced in a study of human T cells and chemical hapten exposure. TCRdb analysed the RACE reads with MiXCR anew, one entry per CDR3 protein. This table has some 350,000 distinct CDR3 sequences, approximately 6.9% appearing once. Time point denoted: patch test 1, 2 weeks after DPC sensitization. Sample treatment: therapeutic diphenylcyclopropenone sensitization with weekly scalp DPC. This specimen was whole blood, taken in connection with sensitization to the hapten diphenylcyclopropenone (DPC). The receptors shown here come from a woman younger than 30 with alopecia areata. Some clones in this sample may be carry-over from other donors' samples.

This clonotype was counted only a few times. The chain links TRBV2 to TRBJ2-5; no definite D call. CDR1 is SNHLY, CDR2 FYNNEI, per germline. The CDR3 extends over 11 amino acids. Between the trimmed V and J ends, which lost 8 bases and 5 bases, there was a span of 9 bases. CDR3 in DNA: TGTGCCAGCTGCCCAGAGGAGACCCAGTACTTC. It encodes CASCPEETQYF.

This clonotype was detected many times. The V and J genes are TRBV7-2 and TRBJ2-1; TRBD2 matches at 8 bases. The CDR3 has 14 amino acids. The germline V gene has CDR1 SGHTA and CDR2 FQGNSA. V shed 5 bases, J shed 7 bases, and the junction held 7 bases outside the gene matches. The CDR3 DNA sequence: TGTGCCAGCAGCCGGGGACTAGTGACGAATGAGCAGTTCTTC. This gives the protein CASSRGLVTNEQFF.

This clonotype was seen repeatedly, ten times or more. The genes are TRBV4-2 and TRBJ1-5; 8 nucleotides align to TRBD1. This CDR3 is 15 amino acids long. Germline V CDR1 and CDR2: LGHNA, YNFKEQ. V gave up 6 bases and J gave up 4 bases; unmatched junction bases: 8. The CDR3 bases are TGTGCCAGCAGACCGTATGGACAGGGAAATCAGCCCCAGCATTTT. This translates into CASRPYGQGNQPQHF.

This clonotype was seen a few times. The chain combines TRBV5-1 with TRBJ2-5; TRBD1 is a possible D gene (5 bases). The CDR3 is 14 amino acids. V shed 2 bases and J shed 4 bases, with 12 bases lying between them. Germline CDR1 and CDR2: SGHRS and YFSETQ. This chain's CDR3 is CASSFDDRRETQYF. CDR3 nucleotides: TGCGCCAGCAGCTTCGATGACAGACGAGAGACCCAGTACTTC.

V is TRBV20-1 and J is TRBJ2-3; maybe TRBD2 (6 bases). Trimming took off 3 bases at V and 2 bases at J, with 9 bases between the two ends. In germline, CDR1 is DFQATT, CDR2 SNEGSKA (reference sequence). The CDR3 length is 13 residues. The CDR3 DNA reads TGCAGTGCTAGTGCGGGGTCCACAGATACGCAGTATTTT. Translated, it gives CSASAGSTDTQYF.

CDR3 sequence: CASRKDRGGGETQYF. In DNA, the CDR3 is TGTGCCAGCAGGAAGGACAGGGGCGGAGGAGAGACCCAGTACTTC. V gene TRBV2 combines with J gene TRBJ2-5; TRBD1 aligns across 9 bases. This CDR3 is 15 amino acids long. Germline-derived CDR1 and CDR2 are SNHLY and FYNNEI. J lost 4 bases, V lost 6 bases, and 9 bases had no gene match.

The chain has TRBV6-5 and TRBJ1-6; D remains ambiguous. In germline, CDR1 is MNHEY, CDR2 SVGAGI. Trimming cost V 0 bases and J 8 bases, with 14 bases left between them. This CDR3 spans 16 amino acids. The CDR3, as DNA: TGTGCCAGCAGTTACTCGAACGGCGTGGGTGATTCACCCCTCCACTTT. Translating gives CASSYSNGVGDSPLHF.

On this clonotype: The germline gene is not matched at one end of the junction; a read error may be the cause. This chain links TRBV29-1 with TRBJ2-7; 10 bases fit TRBD1. The germline V gene encodes CDR1 SQVTM and CDR2 ANQGSEA. The CDR3 has 8 amino acids. CDR3 in DNA: TGCAGCGCCGGGACAGGGGTGTTC. Amino acid sequence: CSAGTGVF.

The chain couples TRBV25-1 to TRBJ2-5; D is perhaps TRBD1 (6 bases). The V end lost 6 bases, the J end lost 4 bases, and 15 bases lay between the germline ends. CDR3 length: 14 amino acids. From germline, CDR1 is MGHDK and CDR2 SYGVNS. The CDR3, as DNA: TGTGCCAGCAGCCAGCTTGGGGGCGGAGAGACCCAGTACTTC. This sequence encodes CASSQLGGGETQYF. Looking up the rest from reference TRBV25-1 and TRBJ2-5 gives the full variable domain: EADIYQTPRYLVIGTGKKITLECSQTMGHDKMYWYQQDPGMELHLIHYSYGVNSTEKGDLSSESTVSRIRTEHFPLTLESARPSHTSQYLCASSQLGGGETQYFGPGTRLLVL.

This clonotype was counted at least ten times. The chain carries TRBV5-1 and TRBJ2-3; 12 nucleotides agree with TRBD2. V shed 4 bases, J shed 0 bases, and the junction held 12 bases outside the gene matches. The CDR3 has 19 residues. The germline V gene encodes CDR1 SGHRS and CDR2 YFSETQ. The CDR3 is CASSHPGLAGSTSTDTQYF. The CDR3 region has the DNA TGCGCCAGCAGCCATCCGGGACTAGCGGGCTCAACTAGCACAGATACGCAGTATTTT.

This clonotype was seen more than once but under ten times. The genes are TRBV10-3 and TRBJ1-1; unclear D gene. V was shortened by 3 bases and J by 5 bases, with 16 bases between the two germline ends. CDR3 length equals 15 residues. Germline V gene lookup returns CDR1 ENHRY and CDR2 SYGVKD. CDR3 loop: CAISDLTASGTEAFF. CDR3 nucleotide sequence: TGTGCCATCAGTGATCTAACTGCCTCCGGGACTGAAGCTTTCTTT.

This clonotype was counted a few times. The rearrangement uses TRBV29-1 and TRBJ2-5; 8 bases map to TRBD2. The CDR3 has 16 amino acids. With V trimmed by 0 bases and J by 4 bases, 10 bases remained unmatched. The germline CDR1 and CDR2 sequences are SQVTM and ANQGSEA. This CDR3 reads CSVEDSVRGGSETQYF. CDR3 sequence (DNA): TGCAGCGTTGAAGATTCAGTCCGGGGGGGCTCAGAGACCCAGTACTTC.

The chain is built from TRBV2 and TRBJ1-1; D remains ambiguous. With 3 bases removed from V and 1 base from J, the gap between germline ends came to 9 bases. CDR1 is SNHLY and CDR2 is FYNNEI in the germline V gene. The CDR3 is 14 residues long. This chain's CDR3 is CASSEYWRNTEAFF. As DNA, the CDR3 is TGTGCCAGCAGTGAGTATTGGAGGAACACTGAAGCTTTCTTT.